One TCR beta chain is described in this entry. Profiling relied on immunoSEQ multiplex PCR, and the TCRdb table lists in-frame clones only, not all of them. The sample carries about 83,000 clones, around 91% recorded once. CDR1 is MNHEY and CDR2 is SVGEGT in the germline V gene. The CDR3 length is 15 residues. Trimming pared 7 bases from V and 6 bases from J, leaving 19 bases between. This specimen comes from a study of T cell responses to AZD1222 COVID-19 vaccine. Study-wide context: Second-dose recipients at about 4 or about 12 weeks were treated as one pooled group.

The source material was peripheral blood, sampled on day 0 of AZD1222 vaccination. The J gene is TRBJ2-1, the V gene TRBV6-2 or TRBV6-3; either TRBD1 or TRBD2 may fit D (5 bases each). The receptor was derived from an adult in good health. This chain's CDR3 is CASTPKVDGGNEQFF. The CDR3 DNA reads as TGTGCCAGCACCCCGAAGGTAGATGGGGGCAATGAGCAGTTCTTC.